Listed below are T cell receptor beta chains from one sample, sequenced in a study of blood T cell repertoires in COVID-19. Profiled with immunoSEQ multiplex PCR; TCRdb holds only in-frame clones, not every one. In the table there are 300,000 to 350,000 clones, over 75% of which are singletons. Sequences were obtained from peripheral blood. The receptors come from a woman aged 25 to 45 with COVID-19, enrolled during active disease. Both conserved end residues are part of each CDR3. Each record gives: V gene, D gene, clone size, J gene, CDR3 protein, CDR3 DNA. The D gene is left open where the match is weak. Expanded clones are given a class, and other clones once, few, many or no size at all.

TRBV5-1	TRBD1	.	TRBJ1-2	CASSLGQGNYGYTF	TGCGCCAGCAGCTTGGGACAGGGTAACTATGGCTACACCTTC
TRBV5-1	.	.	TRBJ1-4	CASSQEVGTNEKLFF	TGCGCCAGCAGCCAGGAGGTCGGTACTAATGAAAAACTGTTTTTT
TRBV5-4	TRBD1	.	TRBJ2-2	CASSLGTGGAGYTGELFF	TGTGCCAGCAGCTTGGGGACAGGGGGCGCTGGGTACACCGGGGAGCTGTTTTTT
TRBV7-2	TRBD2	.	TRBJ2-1	CASSRTSNTYNEQFF	TGTGCCAGCAGCCGGACTAGCAACACCTACAATGAGCAGTTCTTC
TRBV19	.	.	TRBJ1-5	CASSISFRGNQPQHF	TGTGCCAGTAGTATAAGTTTCCGCGGCAATCAGCCCCAGCATTTT
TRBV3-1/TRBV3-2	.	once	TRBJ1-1	CASRGENTEAFF	TGTGCCAGCAGGGGAGAGAACACTGAAGCTTTCTTT
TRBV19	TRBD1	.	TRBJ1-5	CASSIFRDRADQPQHF	TGTGCCAGTAGTATCTTCCGGGACAGGGCCGATCAGCCCCAGCATTTT
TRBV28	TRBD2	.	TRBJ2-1	CASSKPGLAEPNEQFF	TGTGCCAGCAGTAAACCGGGACTAGCGGAACCCAATGAGCAGTTCTTC
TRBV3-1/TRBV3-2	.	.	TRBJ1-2	CASSLVGSFFYGYTF	TGTGCCAGCAGCCTAGTGGGCAGTTTCTTCTATGGCTACACCTTC
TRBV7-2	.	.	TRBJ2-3	CASSLGHGFGTDTQYF	TGTGCCAGCAGCTTAGGACATGGGTTTGGCACAGATACGCAGTATTTT
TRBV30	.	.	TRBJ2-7	CAWSVISAGAVYEQYF	TGTGCCTGGAGTGTAATCTCAGCCGGAGCTGTCTACGAGCAGTACTTC
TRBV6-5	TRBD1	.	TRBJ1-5	CASSSRDRGQPQHF	TGTGCCAGCAGTTCACGGGACAGGGGGCAGCCCCAGCATTTT
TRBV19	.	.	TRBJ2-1	CASSIAESYNEQFF	TGTGCCAGTAGTATAGCGGAGTCCTACAATGAGCAGTTCTTC
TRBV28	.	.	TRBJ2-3	CASSLRGSATDTQYF	TGTGCCAGCAGTTTGAGAGGGTCAGCTACAGATACGCAGTATTTT
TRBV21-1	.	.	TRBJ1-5	CASKTGWGSNQPQHF	TGTGCCAGCAAGACAGGGTGGGGTAGCAATCAGCCCCAGCATTTT
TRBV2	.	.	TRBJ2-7	CASTIEGVSYEQYF	TGTGCCAGCACGATCGAGGGAGTCTCCTACGAGCAGTACTTC
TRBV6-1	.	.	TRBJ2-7	CASSEIRAGEQYF	TGTGCCAGCAGTGAAATCCGGGCGGGCGAGCAGTACTTC
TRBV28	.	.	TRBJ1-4	CASSSGSEKLFF	TGTGCCAGCAGTTCCGGGAGTGAAAAACTGTTTTTT
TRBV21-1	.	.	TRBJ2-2	CASTSNTGELFF	TGTGCCAGCACATCGAACACCGGGGAGCTGTTTTTT
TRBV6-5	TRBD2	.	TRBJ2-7	CASSYSMREGLEQYF	TGTGCCAGCAGTTACTCGATGCGGGAGGGCCTCGAGCAGTACTTC
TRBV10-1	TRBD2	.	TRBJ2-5	CASSESPSGTETQYF	TGCGCCAGCAGTGAGTCCCCTAGCGGGACAGAGACCCAGTACTTC
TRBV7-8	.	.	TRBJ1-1	CASSSGTLNTEAFF	TGTGCCAGCAGCTCCGGGACTCTGAACACTGAAGCTTTCTTT
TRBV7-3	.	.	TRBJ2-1	CASSFTGSSYNEQFF	TGTGCCAGCAGCTTTACAGGGAGCTCCTACAATGAGCAGTTCTTC
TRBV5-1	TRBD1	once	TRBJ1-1	CASSLVPVGQGGRTEAFF	TGCGCCAGCAGCTTGGTTCCTGTTGGACAGGGAGGAAGGACTGAAGCTTTCTTT
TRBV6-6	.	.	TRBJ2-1	CASSYWGRSYNEQFF	TGTGCCAGCAGTTACTGGGGCCGGTCCTACAATGAGCAGTTCTTC
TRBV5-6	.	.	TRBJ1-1	CASSLEQNTEAFF	TGTGCCAGCAGCTTGGAACAGAACACTGAAGCTTTCTTT
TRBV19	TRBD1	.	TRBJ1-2	CASSTITGAYGYTF	TGTGCCAGTTCGACTATAACAGGGGCCTATGGCTACACCTTC
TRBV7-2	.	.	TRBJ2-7	CASSLVSGVLSYEQYF	TGTGCCAGCAGCTTAGTCTCGGGGGTACTCTCCTACGAGCAGTACTTC
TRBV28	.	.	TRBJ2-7	CASIGKYRQPSYEQYF	TGTGCCAGCATCGGAAAGTACAGGCAACCCTCCTACGAGCAGTACTTC
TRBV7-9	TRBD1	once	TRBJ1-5	CASSLGGLNQPQHF	TGTGCCAGCTCCCTAGGGGGCTTGAATCAGCCCCAGCATTTT
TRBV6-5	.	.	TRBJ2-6	CASSYPTGSGANVLTF	TGTGCCAGCAGTTACCCTACAGGGTCAGGGGCCAACGTCCTGACTTTC
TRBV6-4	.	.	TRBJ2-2	CASSEVWGYNTGELFF	TGTGCCAGCAGTGAGGTTTGGGGCTATAACACCGGGGAGCTGTTTTTT
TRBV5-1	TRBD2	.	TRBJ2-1	CASSVRPGLVSDEQFF	TGCGCCAGCAGCGTAAGACCGGGACTAGTGTCAGATGAGCAGTTCTTC
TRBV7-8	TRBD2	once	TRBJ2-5	CASSSPTSGRAKETQYF	TGTGCCAGCAGCTCACCGACTAGCGGGAGGGCAAAGGAGACCCAGTACTTC
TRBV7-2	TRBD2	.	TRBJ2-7	CASSLAGGSSYEQYF	TGTGCCAGCAGTCTAGCGGGAGGATCCTCCTACGAGCAGTACTTC
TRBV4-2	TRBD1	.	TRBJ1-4	CASSQIRGPGNEKLFF	TGTGCCAGCAGCCAAATAAGGGGGCCTGGTAATGAAAAACTGTTTTTT
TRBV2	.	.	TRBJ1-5	CASSATRGPQHF	TGTGCCAGCAGTGCTACGCGGGGGCCCCAGCATTTT
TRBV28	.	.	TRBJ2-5	CASSLSGAETQYF	TGTGCCAGCAGTTTATCTGGGGCAGAGACCCAGTACTTC
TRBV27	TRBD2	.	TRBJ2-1	CASSPIVGLAANNEQFF	TGTGCCAGCAGTCCAATAGTGGGACTAGCGGCTAACAATGAGCAGTTCTTC
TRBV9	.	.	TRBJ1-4	CASSVAGTNEKLFF	TGTGCCAGCAGCGTAGCGGGGACTAATGAAAAACTGTTTTTT
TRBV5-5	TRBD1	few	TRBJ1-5	CASSVDRAHQPQHF	TGTGCCAGCAGTGTAGACAGGGCCCATCAGCCCCAGCATTTT
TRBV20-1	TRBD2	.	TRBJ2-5	CSASVAGLAFQETQYF	TGCAGTGCTAGTGTTGCCGGACTAGCGTTTCAAGAGACCCAGTACTTC
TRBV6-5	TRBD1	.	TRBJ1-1	CASSYRDRGLEAFF	TGTGCCAGCAGTTACAGAGACAGGGGGCTCGAAGCTTTCTTT
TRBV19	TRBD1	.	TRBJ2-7	CASSSPGQPLKQYF	TGTGCCAGTAGTTCCCCGGGACAGCCGTTGAAGCAGTACTTC
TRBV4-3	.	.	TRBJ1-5	CASSPGTQTDQPQHF	TGCGCCAGCAGCCCCGGGACACAGACGGATCAGCCCCAGCATTTT
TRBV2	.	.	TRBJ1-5	CASSEASLAGRNQPQHF	TGTGCCAGCAGTGAAGCGTCCCTGGCAGGCCGCAATCAGCCCCAGCATTTT
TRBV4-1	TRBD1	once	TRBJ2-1	CASSLDRGEYNEQFF	TGCGCCAGCAGCCTGGACAGGGGAGAATACAATGAGCAGTTCTTC
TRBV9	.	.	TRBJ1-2	CASSRSYGYTF	TGTGCCAGCAGTCGTAGCTATGGCTACACCTTC